This T cell receptor (beta chain) was profiled in a study of blood T cell repertoires in COVID-19. Study-wide background: Acute-phase and convalescent COVID-19 samples originated in the United States, Italy and Spain. T cells, B-cell-depleted T cells, or PBMCs provided the cDNA or gDNA that served as material.

Trimming stripped 6 bases from V and 5 bases from J, with 16 bases between. The CDR3 is 15 residues long. Germline lookup yields CDR1 MDHEN and CDR2 SYDVKM. In the authors' methods: Nucleated cell counts were estimated from reference gene primer amplification. Using immunoSEQ multiplex PCR, the repertoire was profiled, and TCRdb retains in-frame clones only, with some absent. That table is the source of V, J and clone size, and D and trimming were worked out from the DNA. The sample lists about 98,000 clones, approximately 86% occurring once. J is TRBJ1-4 and V is TRBV28; perhaps TRBD1 as D (5 bases). The sequenced sample consisted of peripheral blood. The source is a man aged 50 or older with active or convalescent COVID-19. The CDR3: CASSRGGGLNEKLFF. CDR3 DNA: TGTGCCAGCAGCCGGGGGGGAGGGCTAAATGAAAAACTGTTTTTT.